This T cell receptor beta chain is drawn from a study of cytotoxic CD8 clonotypes in ibrutinib-treated CLL. The CDR3 totals 15 residues. Germline V gives CDR1 SGHRS, CDR2 YFSETQ. Trimming at V came to 4 bases and at J to 1 base, leaving 5 bases not matched to a gene. Study-level results: The public clonotypes identified were infrequent and showed contraction or stability on treatment. Clonality correlated strongly with circulating CD8+ T cells and exceeded age-matched healthy donors at baseline.

TCRdb's copy holds only in-frame clones and misses some; the assay was immunoSEQ multiplex PCR. The sample lists 130,000 or so clones, 80% to 90% seen once, with 3% to 4% in the top ten. A note on this clone: Its antigen remains unknown.

The clonotype comes from a human donor with chronic lymphocytic leukemia. This material consisted of PBMCs, taken after 24 months of ibrutinib treatment. V usage is TRBV5-1 and J usage is TRBJ1-1, with 9 positions matching TRBD1. The CDR3: CASSQQGQGNTEAFF. Written as DNA, the CDR3 is TGCGCCAGCAGCCAACAGGGACAGGGGAACACTGAAGCTTTCTTT.